The text below deals with one T cell receptor beta chain. Amplification of TCR beta CDR3 regions used RNA as the template. An initial round of RT-PCR targeting the TCR CDR3 relied on the HTBI primer set. Each CDR3 protein is one row after TCRdb ran MiXCR on the multiplex PCR reads. The sample contains roughly 380,000 distinct CDR3 sequences, around a sixth of which appear only once. The data are from a study of T cells in Graves' hyperthyroidism and ophthalmopathy. J gave up 2 bases and V 5 bases, and 3 bases lay outside the gene matches. The CDR3 totals 14 residues. From more than 8 ml of fresh peripheral blood, PBMCs were isolated.

This clonotype was sampled from a middle-aged woman with Graves' ophthalmopathy. Sequencing used blood. The chain recombines TRBV12-3 or TRBV12-4 with TRBJ2-7; 10 positions agree with TRBD1. In nucleotides, the CDR3 is TGTGCCAGCAGTGGACAGGGGGGAACCTACGAGCAGTACTTC. This sequence encodes CASSGQGGTYEQYF.